The subject of this entry is one TCR beta chain. Trimming removed 4 bases from V and 5 bases from J; junction bases left unmatched: 17. Germline assignment: CDR1 SGHRS and CDR2 YFSETQ. The CDR3 runs 20 residues. In the authors' workflow: The assay estimated nucleated cells by amplifying reference gene primers. The assay was immunoSEQ multiplex PCR, and TCRdb's table has in-frame clones only and misses some. V, J and clone size were drawn from that table, and D and trimming were deduced from the DNA. The sample lists around 230,000 clones; around 86% were seen once. Individuals drawn from about two dozen US areas were about 18 to 90 years old. These data originate in a study of blood T cell repertoires in COVID-19. As for the study in general: Spain, Italy and the United States supplied samples that represented acute and convalescent COVID-19. PBMCs, B-cell-depleted T cells, or T cells provided the cDNA or gDNA that made up the material.

The specimen was PBMCs or T cells enriched from blood (not recorded which). The chain couples TRBV5-1 to TRBJ2-1; 14 nucleotides agree with TRBD2. This TCR came from a woman in her forties with acute COVID-19. CDR3 residues: CASSRGASRGLAGGHNEQFF. The CDR3 DNA is TGCGCCAGCAGCCGAGGGGCTAGTAGAGGACTAGCGGGAGGTCACAATGAGCAGTTCTTC.